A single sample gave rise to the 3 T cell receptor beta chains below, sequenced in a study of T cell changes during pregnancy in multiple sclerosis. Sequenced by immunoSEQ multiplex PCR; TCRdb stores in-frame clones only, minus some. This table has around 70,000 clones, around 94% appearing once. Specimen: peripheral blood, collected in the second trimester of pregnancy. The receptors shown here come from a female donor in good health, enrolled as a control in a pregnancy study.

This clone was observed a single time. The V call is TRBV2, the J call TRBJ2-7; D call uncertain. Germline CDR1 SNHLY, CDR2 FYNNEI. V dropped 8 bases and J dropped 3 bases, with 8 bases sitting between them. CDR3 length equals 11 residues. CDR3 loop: CASSDYYEQYF. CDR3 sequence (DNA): TGTGCCAGCTCAGATTACTACGAGCAGTACTTC.

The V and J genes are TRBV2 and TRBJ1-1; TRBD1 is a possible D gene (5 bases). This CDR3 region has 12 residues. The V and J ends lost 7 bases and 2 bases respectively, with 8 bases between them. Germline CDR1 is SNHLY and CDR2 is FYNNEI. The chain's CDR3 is CASKGFNTEAFF. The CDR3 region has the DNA TGTGCCAGCAAGGGGTTTAACACTGAAGCTTTCTTT.

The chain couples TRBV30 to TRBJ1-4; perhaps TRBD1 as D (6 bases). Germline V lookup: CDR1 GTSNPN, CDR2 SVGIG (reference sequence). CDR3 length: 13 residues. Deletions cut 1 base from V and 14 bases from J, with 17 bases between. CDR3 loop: CAWSGNRDGNLFF. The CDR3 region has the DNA TGTGCCTGGAGTGGCAACAGGGATGGTAATCTGTTTTTT.